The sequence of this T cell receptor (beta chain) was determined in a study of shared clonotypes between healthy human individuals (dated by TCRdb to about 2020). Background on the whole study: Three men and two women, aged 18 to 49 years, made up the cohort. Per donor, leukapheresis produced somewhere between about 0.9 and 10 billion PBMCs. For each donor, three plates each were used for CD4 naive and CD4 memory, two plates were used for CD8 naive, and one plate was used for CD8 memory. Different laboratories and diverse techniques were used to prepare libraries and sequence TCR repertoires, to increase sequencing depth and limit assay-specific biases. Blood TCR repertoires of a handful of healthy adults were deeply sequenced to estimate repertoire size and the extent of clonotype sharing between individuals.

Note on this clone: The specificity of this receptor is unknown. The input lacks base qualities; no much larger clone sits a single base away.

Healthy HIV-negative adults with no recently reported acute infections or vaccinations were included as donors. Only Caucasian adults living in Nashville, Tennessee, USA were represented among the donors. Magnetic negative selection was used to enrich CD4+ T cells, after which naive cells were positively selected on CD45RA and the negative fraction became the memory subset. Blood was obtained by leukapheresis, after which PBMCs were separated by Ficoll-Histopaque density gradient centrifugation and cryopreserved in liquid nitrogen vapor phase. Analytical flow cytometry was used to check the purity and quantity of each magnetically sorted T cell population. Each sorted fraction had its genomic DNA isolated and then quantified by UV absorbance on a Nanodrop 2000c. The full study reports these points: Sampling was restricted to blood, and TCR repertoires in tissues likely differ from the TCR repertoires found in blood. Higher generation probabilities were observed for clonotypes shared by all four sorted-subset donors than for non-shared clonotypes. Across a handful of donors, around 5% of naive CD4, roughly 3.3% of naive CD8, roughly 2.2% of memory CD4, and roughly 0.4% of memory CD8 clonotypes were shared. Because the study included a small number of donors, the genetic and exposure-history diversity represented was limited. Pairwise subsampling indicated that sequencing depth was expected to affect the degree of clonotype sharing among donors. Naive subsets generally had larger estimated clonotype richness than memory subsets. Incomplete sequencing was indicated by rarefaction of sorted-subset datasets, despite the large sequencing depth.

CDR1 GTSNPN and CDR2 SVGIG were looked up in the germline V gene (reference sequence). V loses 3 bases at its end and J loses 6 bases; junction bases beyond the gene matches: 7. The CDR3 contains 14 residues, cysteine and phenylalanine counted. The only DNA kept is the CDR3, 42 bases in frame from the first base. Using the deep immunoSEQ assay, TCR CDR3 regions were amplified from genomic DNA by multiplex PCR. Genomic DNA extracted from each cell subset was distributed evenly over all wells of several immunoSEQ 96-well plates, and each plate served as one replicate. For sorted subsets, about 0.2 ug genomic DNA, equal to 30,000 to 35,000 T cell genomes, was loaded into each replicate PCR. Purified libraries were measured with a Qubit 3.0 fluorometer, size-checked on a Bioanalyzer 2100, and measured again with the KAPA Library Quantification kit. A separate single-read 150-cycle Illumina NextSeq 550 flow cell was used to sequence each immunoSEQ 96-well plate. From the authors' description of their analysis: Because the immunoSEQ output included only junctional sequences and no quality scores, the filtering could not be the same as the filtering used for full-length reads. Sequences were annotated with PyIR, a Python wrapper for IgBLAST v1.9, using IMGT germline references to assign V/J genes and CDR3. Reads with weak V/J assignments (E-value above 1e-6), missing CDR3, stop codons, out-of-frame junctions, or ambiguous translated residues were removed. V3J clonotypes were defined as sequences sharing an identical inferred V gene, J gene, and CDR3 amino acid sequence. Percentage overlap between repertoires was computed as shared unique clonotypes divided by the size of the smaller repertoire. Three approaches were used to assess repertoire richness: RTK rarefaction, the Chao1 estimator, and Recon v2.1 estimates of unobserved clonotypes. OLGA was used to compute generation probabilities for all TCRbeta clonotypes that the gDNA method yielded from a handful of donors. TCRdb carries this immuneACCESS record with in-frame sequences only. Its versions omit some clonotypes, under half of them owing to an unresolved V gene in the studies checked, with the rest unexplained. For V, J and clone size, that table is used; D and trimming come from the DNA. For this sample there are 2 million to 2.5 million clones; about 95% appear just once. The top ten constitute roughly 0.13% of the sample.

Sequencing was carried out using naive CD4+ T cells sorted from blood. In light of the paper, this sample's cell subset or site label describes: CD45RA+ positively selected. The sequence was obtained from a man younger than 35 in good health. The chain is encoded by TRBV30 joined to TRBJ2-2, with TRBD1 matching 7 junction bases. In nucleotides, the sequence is TGTGCCTGGAGACGACAGGGTCAGCCCGGGGAGCTGTTTTTT. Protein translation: CAWRRQGQPGELFF.